Shown below are 4 T cell receptor beta chains from a single sample sequenced in a study of blood T cell repertoires in COVID-19. The table came from immunoSEQ multiplex PCR; TCRdb's copy has only in-frame clones and leaves some out. The sample includes under 200,000 clones, about 90% seen only once; the top ten take 1.5% to 2%. The sequenced sample consisted of peripheral blood. Source of these receptors: a young man with active or convalescent COVID-19.

V gene TRBV4-1 combines with J gene TRBJ2-1; 9 nucleotides align to TRBD2. The CDR3 consists of 15 residues. Germline loops: CDR1 MGHRA, CDR2 YSYEKL. With 1 base clipped from V and 4 bases from J, the junction kept 2 bases outside the gene matches. This CDR3 reads CASSQGLAAYNEQFF. CDR3 sequence (DNA): TGCGCCAGCAGCCAAGGACTAGCGGCATACAATGAGCAGTTCTTC.

The rearrangement uses TRBV27 and TRBJ2-7; perhaps TRBD2 as D (5 bases). Trimming took off 5 bases at V and 3 bases at J, with 17 bases between the two ends. The CDR3 sequence is 15 residues long. Germline-derived CDR1 and CDR2 are MNHEY and SMNVEV (reference sequence). CDR3 bases: TGTGCCAGCAGTCCCACGTGGGAGTTAGGCTACGAGCAGTACTTC. This encodes CASSPTWELGYEQYF.

The chain joins TRBV7-6 to TRBJ1-1, with TRBD1 identical over 9 bases. The trim removed 0 bases at V and 4 bases at J, leaving 6 bases unmatched. The CDR3 loop spans 16 amino acids. Per the germline V gene, CDR1 is SGHVS and CDR2 is FNYEAQ. The CDR3 nucleotides read TGTGCCAGCAGCTTAGCGGACAGGGGCTCGGGCACTGAAGCTTTCTTT. Its translation is CASSLADRGSGTEAFF.

This rearrangement joins TRBV11-2 to TRBJ1-4, with TRBD1 identical over 8 bases. The CDR3 consists of 18 residues. V lost 5 bases to trimming and J lost 4 bases; unmatched junction nucleotides: 15. Germline CDR1 reads SGHAT; CDR2 reads FQNNGV. CDR3 sequence (DNA): TGTGCCAGCAGCCTCTCGGGGTCCATCAGGGGGCTTAATGAAAAACTGTTTTTT. It yields the protein CASSLSGSIRGLNEKLFF. The full variable domain, completed using reference TRBV11-2 and TRBJ1-4, is EAGVAQSPRYKIIEKRQSVAFWCNPISGHATLYWYQQILGQGPKLLIQFQNNGVVDDSQLPKDRFSAERLKGVDSTLKIQPAKLEDSAVYLCASSLSGSIRGLNEKLFFGSGTQLSVL.